These T cell receptor beta chains were read from a single sample in a study of metastatic and nonmetastatic thyroid tumors. TCRdb re-processed the PCR reads through MiXCR. The repertoire holds 84,000 or so clones, around 9.1% seen once, with roughly 9% in the top ten. The specimen was blood. Every receptor here comes from a female donor with papillary thyroid cancer or a benign thyroid nodule (not recorded which). Some clones in this sample may be carry-over from other donors' samples. Both conserved end residues are part of each CDR3. A D gene is named only where the DNA matches it firmly. A clone size is listed for some rows: how often the clone was seen (once, few, many), or a class if it is expanded.

V gene	CDR3 length	clone size	J gene	D gene	CDR3 DNA	CDR3 protein
TRBV6-1	14	few	TRBJ1-2	NA	TGTGCCAGCAGTCTGGGGCAGAACTCCTATGGCTACATCTTC	CASSLGQNSYGYIF
TRBV3-1	13	many	TRBJ2-2	NA	TGTGCCAGCAGCCAATATCATACCGGGGAGCTGTTTTTT	CASSQYHTGELFF
TRBV12-3/TRBV12-4	13	many	TRBJ2-5	NA	TGTGCCAGCAGTTATGCCGAGGCAGAGACCCAGTACTTC	CASSYAEAETQYF
TRBV12-3/TRBV12-4	14	few	TRBJ2-7	TRBD1	TGTGCCAGCAGTCGACAGGGGGCCCCGTACGAGCAGTACTTC	CASSRQGAPYEQYF
TRBV11-2	15	many	TRBJ1-2	TRBD1	TGTGCCAGCAGCTTAGATCGGGGACAGTCCTATGGCTACACCTTC	CASSLDRGQSYGYTF
TRBV28	15	many	TRBJ2-5	NA	TGTGCCAGCAGTCGGCCCGGGACTCACAAAGAGACCCAGTACTTC	CASSRPGTHKETQYF
TRBV6-5	15	many	TRBJ2-7	NA	TGTGCCAGCAGTTACCAGGCAGCCTCCTCCTACGAGCAGTACTTC	CASSYQAASSYEQYF
TRBV25-1	12	many	TRBJ2-7	TRBD1	TGTGCCAGCCGTCATACAGGGGGAGAGCAGTACTTC	CASRHTGGEQYF
TRBV6-1	13	many	TRBJ2-5	TRBD1	TGTGCCAGCAGCCATGGGACAGAAGAGACCCAGTACTTC	CASSHGTEETQYF
TRBV6-5	16	few	TRBJ1-4	NA	TGTGCCAGCAGTTACGTCCAGGGCGCGAGGAATGAAAAACTGTTTTTT	CASSYVQGARNEKLFF
TRBV5-1	13	many	TRBJ1-2	NA	TGCGCCAGCGGCAAGGACACGGCCTATGGCTACACCTTC	CASGKDTAYGYTF
TRBV18	16	NA	TRBJ1-4	NA	TGTGCCAGCTCACCACCGGGCTCGGGCGCTAATGAAAAACTGTTTTTT	CASSPPGSGANEKLFF
TRBV20-1	16	many	TRBJ2-5	TRBD2	TGCAGTGCTAGAGATAGACTAGCGGGGGGACAAGAGACCCAGTACTTC	CSARDRLAGGQETQYF
TRBV11-2	15	many	TRBJ2-3	TRBD2	TGTGCCAGCAGCTTAATAGCGGGGGGGGGAGATACGCAGTATTTT	CASSLIAGGGDTQYF
TRBV3-1	12	many	TRBJ2-1	NA	TGTGCCAGCAGCCAAGTTCTGGGTGAGCAGTTCTTC	CASSQVLGEQFF
TRBV4-1	14	many	TRBJ1-2	NA	TGCGCCAGCAGCCAAGATACGGGCGAGCAGGGTCGCACCTTC	CASSQDTGEQGRTF
TRBV6-1	16	many	TRBJ2-3	TRBD2	TGTGCCAGCAGTGTGACTAGCGGGGGACCAACAGATACGCAGTATTTT	CASSVTSGGPTDTQYF
TRBV18	13	many	TRBJ1-2	TRBD1	TGTGCCAGCTCACCAGTGACAGGGGACGGCTACACCTTC	CASSPVTGDGYTF
TRBV5-4	18	NA	TRBJ1-6	TRBD1	TGTGCCAGCAGCTTGCGACTACAGGGGAGCTCCTATAATTCACCCCTCCACTTT	CASSLRLQGSSYNSPLHF
TRBV9	15	many	TRBJ2-3	NA	TGTGCCAGCAGCCCGAGTTGGGGTGTCTCAGATACGCAGTATTTT	CASSPSWGVSDTQYF
TRBV9	13	many	TRBJ2-7	TRBD1	TGTGCCAGCAGCAGGGGACAGTCCTACGAGCGGTACTTC	CASSRGQSYERYF
TRBV18	17	many	TRBJ2-7	NA	TGTGCCAGCTCACCGGGGACCGCTTTGAGGATCTCCTACGAGCAGTACTTC	CASSPGTALRISYEQYF
TRBV5-1	13	NA	TRBJ1-6	NA	TGCGCCAGTTCAGGGTTGTTGGATTCACCCCTCCACTTT	CASSGLLDSPLHF
TRBV30	12	many	TRBJ1-2	TRBD1	TGTGCCTGGAGTGTACAGGGGTATGGCTACACCTTC	CAWSVQGYGYTF
TRBV27	13	many	TRBJ2-7	TRBD1	TGTGCCAGCAGGGGGGACAGGGACTACGAGCAGTACTTC	CASRGDRDYEQYF
TRBV18	16	many	TRBJ1-1	NA	TGTGCCAGCTCACCCTTAAATGCAGGGACGAACACTGAAGCTTTCTTT	CASSPLNAGTNTEAFF
TRBV15	19	NA	TRBJ1-1	TRBD1	TGTGCCACCAGCAGGGGTACGATAGGGACAGATCTTAGGATCACTGAAGCTTTCTTT	CATSRGTIGTDLRITEAFF
TRBV5-5	15	NA	TRBJ1-2	NA	TGTGCCAGCATCTTGGGCGGGGACCTGGTGGCTGGCTACACCTTC	CASILGGDLVAGYTF
TRBV27	16	many	TRBJ2-2	NA	TGTGCCAGCAGTTTTCTGGGCCCAACGAACACCGGGGAGCTGTTTTTT	CASSFLGPTNTGELFF